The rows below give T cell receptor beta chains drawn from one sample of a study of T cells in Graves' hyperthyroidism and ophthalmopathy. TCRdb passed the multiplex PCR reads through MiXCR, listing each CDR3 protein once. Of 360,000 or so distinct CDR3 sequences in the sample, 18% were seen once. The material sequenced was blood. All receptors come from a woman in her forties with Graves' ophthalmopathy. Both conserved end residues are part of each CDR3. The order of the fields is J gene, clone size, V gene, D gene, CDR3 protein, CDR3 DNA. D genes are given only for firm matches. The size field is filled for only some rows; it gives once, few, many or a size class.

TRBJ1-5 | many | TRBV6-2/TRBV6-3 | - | CASSYSYAGNQPQHF | TGTGCCAGCAGTTACTCGTATGCGGGGAATCAGCCCCAGCATTTT
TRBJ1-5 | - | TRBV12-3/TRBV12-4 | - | CASSPTGGGGYSNQPQHF | TGTGCCAGCAGTCCCACAGGAGGAGGGGGATATAGCAATCAGCCCCAGCATTTT
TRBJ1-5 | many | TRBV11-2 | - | CASSLDRSLYSNQPQHF | TGTGCCAGCAGCCTCGACAGGTCCCTTTATAGCAATCAGCCCCAGCATTTT
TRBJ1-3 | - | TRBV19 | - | CASTRDSNSGNTIYF | TGTGCCAGTACCAGGGACTCCAACTCTGGAAACACCATATATTTT
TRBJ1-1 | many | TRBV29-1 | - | CSVEDREPEAFF | TGCAGCGTTGAAGATCGAGAGCCTGAAGCTTTCTTT
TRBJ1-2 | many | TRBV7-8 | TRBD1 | CASSLRVTGRGYGYTF | TGTGCCAGCAGCTTAAGGGTGACAGGGAGGGGCTATGGCTACACCTTC
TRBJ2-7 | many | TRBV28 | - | CASSFPGGEQYF | TGTGCCAGCAGTTTCCCCGGGGGTGAGCAGTACTTC
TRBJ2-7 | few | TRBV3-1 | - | CASSKFAEEGEQYF | TGTGCCAGCAGCAAATTTGCGGAAGAGGGCGAGCAGTACTTC
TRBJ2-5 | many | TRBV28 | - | CAIGVPTGAQYF | TGTGCCATCGGAGTGCCGACGGGCGCCCAGTACTTC
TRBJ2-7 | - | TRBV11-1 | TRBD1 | CASSLARGTGAPGLPYEQYF | TGTGCCAGCAGCTTAGCGCGAGGGACAGGGGCCCCGGGACTCCCCTACGAGCAGTACTTC
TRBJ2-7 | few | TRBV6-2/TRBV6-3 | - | CASNLARSYEQYF | TGTGCCAGCAATCTAGCGAGATCCTACGAGCAGTACTTC
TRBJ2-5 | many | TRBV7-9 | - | CASSANAVGETQYF | TGTGCCAGCAGCGCCAATGCAGTGGGCGAGACCCAGTACTTC
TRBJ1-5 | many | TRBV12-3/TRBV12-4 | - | CASSFGGGSQPQHF | TGTGCCAGCAGTTTTGGTGGAGGGAGCCAGCCCCAGCATTTT
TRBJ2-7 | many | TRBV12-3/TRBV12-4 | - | CASSFAGPYEQYF | TGTGCCAGCAGTTTTGCGGGACCCTACGAGCAGTACTTC
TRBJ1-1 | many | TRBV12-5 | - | CASLIGENTEAFF | TGTGCTAGTTTAATTGGAGAGAACACTGAAGCTTTCTTT
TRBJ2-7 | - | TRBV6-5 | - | CASSLVRGTTYEQYF | TGTGCCAGCAGCTTAGTCCGGGGAACCACCTACGAGCAGTACTTC
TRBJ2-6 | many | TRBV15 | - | CATTPGRISGANVLTF | TGTGCCACAACTCCGGGACGCATCTCTGGGGCCAACGTCCTGACTTTC
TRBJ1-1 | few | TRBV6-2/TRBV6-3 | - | CASSYQYSSDTEAFF | TGTGCCAGCAGTTACCAGTACAGCTCGGACACTGAAGCTTTCTTT
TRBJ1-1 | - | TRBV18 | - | CASSRDEAVNTEAFF | TGTGCCAGCTCAAGAGACGAGGCGGTGAACACTGAAGCTTTCTTT
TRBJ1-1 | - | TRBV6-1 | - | CASSARQVGVGTEAFF | TGTGCCAGCAGTGCACGACAGGTTGGCGTCGGCACTGAAGCTTTCTTT
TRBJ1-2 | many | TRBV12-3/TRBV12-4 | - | CASSSTANYGYTF | TGTGCCAGCAGTTCGACAGCTAACTATGGCTACACCTTC
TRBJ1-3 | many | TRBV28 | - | CASIKQGGGNTIYF | TGTGCCAGCATCAAACAGGGAGGTGGAAACACCATATATTTT
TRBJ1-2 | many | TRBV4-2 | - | CASSQDLNYGYTF | TGTGCCAGCAGCCAAGACCTGAACTATGGCTACACCTTC
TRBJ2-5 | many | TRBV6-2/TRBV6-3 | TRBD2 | CASSYGAGASQETQYF | TGTGCCAGCAGTTACGGAGCGGGAGCGAGCCAAGAGACCCAGTACTTC
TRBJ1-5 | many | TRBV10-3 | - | CAISPHREHDQPQHF | TGTGCCATCAGTCCCCATCGGGAGCACGATCAGCCCCAGCATTTT
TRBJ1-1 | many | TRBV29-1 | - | CSVETDRANTEAFF | TGCAGCGTTGAAACTGATAGAGCGAACACTGAAGCTTTCTTT
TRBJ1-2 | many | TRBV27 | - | CASSLYRGYGYTF | TGTGCCAGCAGTTTATACAGAGGATATGGCTACACCTTC
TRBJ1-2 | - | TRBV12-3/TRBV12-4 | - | CASSDRDTAYDYGYTF | TGTGCCAGCAGTGACCGGGACACCGCCTACGACTATGGCTACACCTTC
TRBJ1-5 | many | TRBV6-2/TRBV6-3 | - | CASSFLSNQPQHF | TGTGCCAGCAGTTTTTTGAGCAATCAGCCCCAGCATTTT
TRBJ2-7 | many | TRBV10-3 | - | CAISESHLLDEQYF | TGTGCCATCAGTGAGTCCCATCTTCTGGACGAGCAGTACTTC
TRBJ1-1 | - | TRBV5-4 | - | CASIPRDTEASF | TGTGCCAGCATCCCGAGAGACACTGAAGCTTCCTTT
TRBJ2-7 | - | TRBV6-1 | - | CASSEALVGREQYF | TGTGCCAGCAGTGAAGCGCTCGTGGGGCGCGAGCAGTACTTC
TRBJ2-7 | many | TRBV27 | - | CASSHRTEHEQYF | TGTGCCAGCAGTCATCGGACAGAACACGAGCAGTACTTC
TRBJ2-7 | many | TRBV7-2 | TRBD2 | CASSPGLAEPTRQYF | TGTGCCAGCAGCCCCGGGCTAGCGGAACCTACGAGGCAGTACTTC
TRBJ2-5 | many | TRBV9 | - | CASSARGGQETQYF | TGTGCCAGCAGCGCCCGAGGGGGGCAAGAGACCCAGTACTTC
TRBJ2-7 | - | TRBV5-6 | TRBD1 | CASSGARGNSYEQYF | TGTGCCAGCAGTGGCGCCAGGGGGAACTCCTACGAGCAGTACTTC
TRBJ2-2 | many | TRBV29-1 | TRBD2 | CSVIPGLVNTGELFF | TGCAGCGTAATCCCGGGACTAGTGAACACCGGGGAGCTGTTTTTT
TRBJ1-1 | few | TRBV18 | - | CASASGGETEAFF | TGTGCCAGCGCCTCCGGGGGGGAAACTGAAGCTTTCTTT
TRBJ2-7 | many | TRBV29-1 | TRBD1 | CSVGDRSLEQYF | TGCAGCGTTGGGGACAGGTCTCTCGAGCAGTACTTC
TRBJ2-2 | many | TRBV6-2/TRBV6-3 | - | CASSALANTGELFF | TGTGCCAGCAGCGCTCTAGCGAACACCGGGGAGCTGTTTTTT
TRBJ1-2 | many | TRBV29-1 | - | CSVGRQDSNYGYTF | TGCAGCGTTGGTCGACAGGACTCCAACTATGGCTACACCTTC
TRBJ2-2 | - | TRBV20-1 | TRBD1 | CSAAGQGTTGELFF | TGCAGTGCTGCAGGACAGGGGACCACCGGGGAGCTGTTTTTT
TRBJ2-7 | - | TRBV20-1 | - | CSAGGNTAPAYEQYF | TGCAGTGCTGGGGGGAATACAGCCCCCGCCTACGAGCAGTACTTC
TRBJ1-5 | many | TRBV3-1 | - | CASSQGEGRGNQPQHF | TGTGCCAGCAGCCAAGGGGAGGGCAGGGGCAATCAGCCCCAGCATTTT
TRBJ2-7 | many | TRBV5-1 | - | CASSYSLGYEQYF | TGCGCCAGCAGCTACAGTCTGGGCTACGAGCAGTACTTC